This T cell receptor beta chain is drawn from a study of response to subunit inactivated influenza vaccine. Many counts were recorded for this clonotype. The antigen is unknown. V was clipped by 4 bases and J by 0 bases, with 9 bases between them. CDR1 and CDR2 (germline): LGHNA, YSLEER. The CDR3 has 15 residues. Study findings and constraints: New T cells are recruited in small numbers by each seasonal influenza vaccination, according to the authors' suggestion.

One entry per CDR3 protein results from TCRdb running MiXCR on the RT-PCR reads. Altogether 400,000 to 650,000 distinct CDR3 sequences are present, about 7.2% being singletons, with the ten largest covering around 13%. The source material was PBMCs from blood, sampled 23 to 25 months after vaccination. The source of this sequence is a man between 50 and 69 years old who received an inactivated influenza vaccine. V usage is TRBV4-3 and J usage is TRBJ1-4, with D unresolved. CDR3 amino acids: CASSPGRSTNEKLFF. In DNA, the CDR3 is TGCGCCAGCAGCCCCGGACGGTCAACTAATGAAAAACTGTTTTTT.